These T cell receptor beta chains were read from a single sample in a study of response to subunit inactivated influenza vaccine. In TCRdb, the RT-PCR reads were re-called with MiXCR into one record per CDR3 protein. Here the sample spans some 500,000 distinct CDR3 sequences, 13% being singletons. The material sequenced was PBMCs from blood, taken roughly 46 days after vaccination. The receptors shown here come from a man in his fifties or sixties who received an inactivated influenza vaccine. The CDR3 runs from the conserved cysteine through the conserved F or W. D genes are given only for firm matches. Clone size is stated in some rows and not others, as once, few, many or a class when expanded.

V gene	CDR3 length	clone size	D gene	J gene	CDR3 DNA	CDR3 protein
TRBV7-2	15	.	TRBD2	TRBJ2-1	TGTGCCAGCAGACCGGGACTAGCGGGAATCTATGAGCAGTTCTTC	CASRPGLAGIYEQFF
TRBV7-6	15	.	.	TRBJ2-3	TGTGCCAGCAGCTTAATGGCGGGGGCAACAGATACGCAGTATTTT	CASSLMAGATDTQYF
TRBV30	13	few	.	TRBJ2-5	TGTGCCTGGACCAAGGCCCCTCAAGAGACCCAGTACTTC	CAWTKAPQETQYF
TRBV10-2	18	few	.	TRBJ2-4	TGCGCCAGCAGTGAGTGGGCCAGTTTGGGGGGTCCCAAAAACATTCAGTACTTC	CASSEWASLGGPKNIQYF
TRBV7-8	16	many	TRBD2	TRBJ2-3	TGTGCCAGCAGCTTCGGCGGGAGGGCGGGGACAGATACGCAGTATTTT	CASSFGGRAGTDTQYF
TRBV20-1	14	.	TRBD2	TRBJ2-1	TGCAGTGCAACGGGACTAGCGGGAGGCAGGGAGCAGTTCTTC	CSATGLAGGREQFF
TRBV12-3/TRBV12-4	15	.	.	TRBJ1-3	TGTGCCAGCAGTTTACCCCTCCTGGGTGGAAACACCATATATTTT	CASSLPLLGGNTIYF
TRBV29-1	14	.	TRBD2	TRBJ2-1	TGCAGCGTCGGGACTAGCGGGAGGGCCAGTGAGCAGTTCTTC	CSVGTSGRASEQFF
TRBV6-5	16	.	TRBD1	TRBJ2-2	TGTGCCAGCAGTTACTCCGCCAGGGGGCTGGTCGGGGAGCTGTTTTTT	CASSYSARGLVGELFF
TRBV4-2	15	many	TRBD2	TRBJ2-1	TGTGCCAGCAGCCAAGTGGCGGGGGACCCCAATGAGCAGTTCTTC	CASSQVAGDPNEQFF
TRBV10-3	16	many	TRBD2	TRBJ2-1	TGTGCCATCAGTGAAAGCGGGGGGGCGTCCTACAATGAGCAGTTCTTC	CAISESGGASYNEQFF
TRBV20-1	11	few	.	TRBJ1-2	TGCAGTGCTAGCGCCGGGGGGAATCCCACCTTC	CSASAGGNPTF
TRBV12-3/TRBV12-4	12	few	TRBD1	TRBJ1-6	TGTGCCAGCAGGGCAGGGGGTGTGCCCCTCCACTTT	CASRAGGVPLHF
TRBV5-1	15	few	.	TRBJ2-5	TGCGCCAGCAGCTTGGAGTCGGGAATTAAAGAGACCCAGTACTTC	CASSLESGIKETQYF
TRBV20-1	14	few	TRBD1	TRBJ2-1	TGCAGTGCTAGAGGAGGACAGGGGGCTAATGAGCAGTTCTTC	CSARGGQGANEQFF
TRBV30	12	.	TRBD1	TRBJ1-3	TGTGCCGGGACAGTTGCTGGAAACACCATATATTTT	CAGTVAGNTIYF
TRBV6-1	12	few	.	TRBJ1-1	TGTGCCAGCACCGAACCGGGCCGGGGAGCTTTCTTT	CASTEPGRGAFF
TRBV7-9	13	.	.	TRBJ2-3	TGTGCCAGCAGCTTCATTAGGGAGGATACGCAGTATTTT	CASSFIREDTQYF
TRBV5-1	13	.	.	TRBJ2-5	TGCGCCAGCAGCTCAGGTTCGGAGGAGACCCAGGACTTC	CASSSGSEETQDF
TRBV28	14	few	TRBD2	TRBJ2-7	TGTGCCAGCAGTTTAGGGACTATAACCTACGAGCAGTACTTC	CASSLGTITYEQYF
TRBV6-2/TRBV6-3	13	few	.	TRBJ2-7	TGTGCCAGCAGTCCCGAGGGGTCCTACGAGCAGTACTTC	CASSPEGSYEQYF
TRBV7-2	14	many	.	TRBJ2-2	TGTGCCAGCAGCTTATTCGGCAACACCGGGGAGCTGTTTTTT	CASSLFGNTGELFF
TRBV7-2	16	.	TRBD1	TRBJ2-5	TGTGCCAGCAGCTTGGCCCCCGGGACAGGGAAAGAGACCCAGTACTTC	CASSLAPGTGKETQYF
TRBV6-2/TRBV6-3	17	.	.	TRBJ2-3	TGTGCCAGCAGTTATAATCCCCTCCGGCGGGTGACAGATACGCAGTATTTT	CASSYNPLRRVTDTQYF
TRBV4-1	13	.	.	TRBJ2-7	TGCGCCAGCAGCAAATATCAGGTCCACGAGCAGTACTTC	CASSKYQVHEQYF
TRBV7-2	15	.	.	TRBJ1-4	TGTGCCAGCAGCTTAGGGATCAGGGGTGGCGAAAAACTGTTTTTT	CASSLGIRGGEKLFF
TRBV20-1	13	few	.	TRBJ2-7	TGCAGTGCCACGGCAGGGGCAAAACGCGAGCAGTACTTC	CSATAGAKREQYF
TRBV12-3/TRBV12-4	15	many	.	TRBJ2-1	TGTGCCAGCAGTCCGGGACTCCTCTCCTACAATGAGCAGTTCTTC	CASSPGLLSYNEQFF
TRBV5-5	16	.	.	TRBJ2-2	TGTGCCAGCAGCTTGACCGATCCGGCGAACACCGGGGAGCTGTTTTTT	CASSLTDPANTGELFF
TRBV12-3/TRBV12-4	14	few	.	TRBJ2-6	TGTGCCAGCACCTTTAGCTCTGGGGCCAACGTCCTGACTTTC	CASTFSSGANVLTF
TRBV20-1	13	many	.	TRBJ2-7	TGCAGTGCCTGGGAGACTAGAAACGACGAGCAGTACTTC	CSAWETRNDEQYF
TRBV7-2	14	few	.	TRBJ2-7	TGTGCCAGCAGCTTAGTAAACAGGGCCTACGAGCAGTACTTC	CASSLVNRAYEQYF
TRBV10-3	12	few	.	TRBJ2-1	TGTGCCATCGGTTTTTCCTACAATGAGCAGTTCTTC	CAIGFSYNEQFF
TRBV6-2/TRBV6-3	15	.	.	TRBJ2-5	TGTGCCAGCAGTTACCGGTCTTCAGACCAAGAGACCCCGTACTTC	CASSYRSSDQETPYF
TRBV6-1	13	.	TRBD1	TRBJ2-5	TGTGCCGGAATCGACAGGGCGAGGAAGACCCAGTACTTC	CAGIDRARKTQYF
TRBV7-6	14	many	TRBD1	TRBJ2-7	TGTGCCAGCAGCTTAGGCGGGACAGGGGTCGAGCAGTACTTC	CASSLGGTGVEQYF
TRBV12-3/TRBV12-4	14	.	TRBD2	TRBJ2-1	TGTGCCAGCAGCCCACGGGCGGGAGGGCCATTCGCGTTCTTC	CASSPRAGGPFAFF
TRBV20-1	11	many	.	TRBJ2-7	TGCAGTGCTAGAGTCATCAACGAGCAGTACTTC	CSARVINEQYF
TRBV4-2	15	.	.	TRBJ1-1	TGTGCCAGCAGCCAAGATCATGGGGAATGGACTGAAGCTTTCTTT	CASSQDHGEWTEAFF
TRBV5-1	14	.	.	TRBJ2-4	TGCGCCAGCAGCCCCGGACAGATTAAAAACATTCAGTACTTC	CASSPGQIKNIQYF
TRBV4-3	14	many	.	TRBJ2-2	TGCGCCAGCAGCCAAGATCTCAACACCGGGGAGCTGTTTTTT	CASSQDLNTGELFF
TRBV10-3	16	few	TRBD2	TRBJ2-4	TGTGCCATCAGTGAGTCGTTCACTAGCGGCGCCAACATTCAGTACTTC	CAISESFTSGANIQYF
TRBV12-3/TRBV12-4	15	.	.	TRBJ2-2	TGTGCCAGCCGCCAGGGCGTTCTACTCACCGGGGAGCTGTTTTTT	CASRQGVLLTGELFF
TRBV12-3/TRBV12-4	15	many	.	TRBJ2-3	TGTGCCAGCAGTTTGAGGGGTCTCTCGGCAGATACGCAGTATTTT	CASSLRGLSADTQYF
TRBV29-1	12	many	TRBD1	TRBJ2-7	TGCAGCGGGGGGACAGGTGGTCGCGAGCAGTACTTC	CSGGTGGREQYF
TRBV14	17	.	.	TRBJ2-3	TGTGCCAGCAGCCCCCCCCCGACACCACGAGGTTCAGATACGCAGTATTTT	CASSPPPTPRGSDTQYF
TRBV19	15	.	TRBD1	TRBJ2-1	TGTGCCAGTAGTACCGGGACAGGGGAAATCGATGAGCAGTTCTTC	CASSTGTGEIDEQFF
TRBV5-4	14	.	.	TRBJ2-7	TGTGCCAGCAGCATGGGCGGACTCTCCTACGAGCAGTACTTC	CASSMGGLSYEQYF
TRBV15	17	.	.	TRBJ2-2	TGTGCCACCAGCAGAGAAGGGGCCATAATCCCGGCCGGGGAGCTGTTTTTT	CATSREGAIIPAGELFF
TRBV6-5	12	few	.	TRBJ1-2	TGTGCCAGCTTTGTTGTTAACTATGGCTACACCTTC	CASFVVNYGYTF
TRBV5-5	15	many	.	TRBJ1-1	TGTGCCAGCAGCTTGGACTATCTTCCGAACACTGAAGCTTTCTTT	CASSLDYLPNTEAFF
TRBV6-5	16	few	TRBD2	TRBJ2-5	TGTGCCAGCAGTTACTATGGCGGGGGGGACCAAGAGACCCAGTACTTC	CASSYYGGGDQETQYF
TRBV6-1	17	.	.	TRBJ1-1	TGTGCCAGCAGTGATCCACGCAGTGCGGGGAGGAACACTGAAGCTTTCTTT	CASSDPRSAGRNTEAFF
TRBV3-1	15	.	TRBD1	TRBJ2-2	TGTGCCAGCAGCCGCGGGACAGGGGGAATCGGGGAGCTGTTTTTT	CASSRGTGGIGELFF
TRBV20-1	12	few	.	TRBJ1-2	TGCAGTGCTAGTGGTACCAGTACAGGCTACACCTTC	CSASGTSTGYTF